These T cell receptor beta chains were read from a single sample in a study of T cell responses to AZD1222 COVID-19 vaccine. Clones were sequenced by immunoSEQ multiplex PCR, and TCRdb holds only the in-frame ones, with some missing. This sample has 130,000 or so clones, with about nine tenths found just once. The sequencing here drew on peripheral blood, taken 28 days after the second AZD1222 dose. The source of these receptors is an adult who received the AZD1222 COVID-19 vaccine. Each CDR3 is given with its conserved first and last residue. The order of the fields is D gene, clone size, J gene, V gene, CDR3 length, CDR3 DNA, CDR3 protein. D genes are given only for firm matches. Clone size is not always given. Where it is, it says once, few, many or a class for expanded clones.

D gene: TRBD1; clone size: NA; J gene: TRBJ2-5; V gene: TRBV3-1/TRBV3-2; CDR3 length: 15; CDR3 DNA: TGTGCCAGCAGCCAAATACAGGGGGCGCAGGAGACCCAGTACTTC; CDR3 protein: CASSQIQGAQETQYF
D gene: TRBD1; clone size: NA; J gene: TRBJ2-6; V gene: TRBV27; CDR3 length: 18; CDR3 DNA: TGTGCCAGCAGTGCCCCGGGACAGAGCTTTACTGGGGCCAACGTCCTGACTTTC; CDR3 protein: CASSAPGQSFTGANVLTF
D gene: TRBD1; clone size: NA; J gene: TRBJ2-5; V gene: TRBV24-1; CDR3 length: 15; CDR3 DNA: TGTGCCACCAGTGAGTCAGGACAGGGTGGAGAGACCCAGTACTTC; CDR3 protein: CATSESGQGGETQYF
D gene: TRBD2; clone size: NA; J gene: TRBJ2-3; V gene: TRBV9; CDR3 length: 15; CDR3 DNA: TGTGCCAGCAGCGCTAGCGGGGGGCCCTCAGATACGCAGTATTTT; CDR3 protein: CASSASGGPSDTQYF
D gene: NA; clone size: once; J gene: TRBJ2-5; V gene: TRBV10-2; CDR3 length: 12; CDR3 DNA: TGCGCCAGTGGACTATTTAAAGAGACCCAGTACTTC; CDR3 protein: CASGLFKETQYF
D gene: TRBD2; clone size: NA; J gene: TRBJ2-7; V gene: TRBV7-6; CDR3 length: 14; CDR3 DNA: TGTGCCAGCAGCCCCCGGACTAGCTTCGACGAGCAGTACTTC; CDR3 protein: CASSPRTSFDEQYF
D gene: NA; clone size: NA; J gene: TRBJ1-6; V gene: TRBV4-2; CDR3 length: 17; CDR3 DNA: TGTGCCAGCAGCCAAGGGGCGAACAGGGAGAGGAATTCACCCCTCCACTTT; CDR3 protein: CASSQGANRERNSPLHF
D gene: NA; clone size: medium-sized; J gene: TRBJ1-1; V gene: TRBV7-9; CDR3 length: 14; CDR3 DNA: TGTGCCAGCAGCTTAGCGCTGGGTCTCTTTGAAGCTTTCTTT; CDR3 protein: CASSLALGLFEAFF
D gene: TRBD1; clone size: NA; J gene: TRBJ1-1; V gene: TRBV5-1; CDR3 length: 15; CDR3 DNA: TGCGCCAGCAGGGTGGGACAGGGGGCTGACACTGAAGCTTTCTTT; CDR3 protein: CASRVGQGADTEAFF
D gene: NA; clone size: few; J gene: TRBJ1-6; V gene: TRBV3-1/TRBV3-2; CDR3 length: 12; CDR3 DNA: TGTGCCAGCAGCCAAGGGGGTGGACCCCTCCACTTT; CDR3 protein: CASSQGGGPLHF
D gene: NA; clone size: NA; J gene: TRBJ1-1; V gene: TRBV9; CDR3 length: 15; CDR3 DNA: TGTGCCAGCAGCGTAGGTTGGGGATTGGACACTGAAGCTTTCTTT; CDR3 protein: CASSVGWGLDTEAFF
D gene: TRBD2; clone size: NA; J gene: TRBJ2-7; V gene: TRBV7-9; CDR3 length: 17; CDR3 DNA: TGTGCCAGCAGCTTGGGGAGGGAATTAGCGGGATCCTACGAGCAGTACTTC; CDR3 protein: CASSLGRELAGSYEQYF
D gene: TRBD1; clone size: NA; J gene: TRBJ1-5; V gene: TRBV5-6; CDR3 length: 15; CDR3 DNA: TGTGCCAGCAGCCGGACAGGGGGGGGCGATCAGCCCCAGCATTTT; CDR3 protein: CASSRTGGGDQPQHF
D gene: TRBD2; clone size: NA; J gene: TRBJ2-3; V gene: TRBV29-1; CDR3 length: 14; CDR3 DNA: TGCAGCGCCAAGCGGGGGGGCCGGACAGATACGCAGTATTTT; CDR3 protein: CSAKRGGRTDTQYF
D gene: TRBD1; clone size: NA; J gene: TRBJ1-1; V gene: TRBV6-4; CDR3 length: 15; CDR3 DNA: TGTGCCAGCAGTGCTCGGGACAGGGGGCTTACTGAAGCTTTCTTT; CDR3 protein: CASSARDRGLTEAFF
D gene: NA; clone size: few; J gene: TRBJ2-7; V gene: TRBV7-6; CDR3 length: 15; CDR3 DNA: TGTGCCAGCAGCACGCAGTACCGGGGTTACCACGAGCAGTACTTC; CDR3 protein: CASSTQYRGYHEQYF
D gene: TRBD2; clone size: NA; J gene: TRBJ2-7; V gene: TRBV25-1; CDR3 length: 16; CDR3 DNA: TGTGCCAGCAGTGACCCCGGACTAGCGGGGGTCTACGAGCAGTACTTC; CDR3 protein: CASSDPGLAGVYEQYF
D gene: NA; clone size: NA; J gene: TRBJ1-6; V gene: TRBV9; CDR3 length: 13; CDR3 DNA: TGTGCCAGCAGCGCAGACGGGGATTCACCCCTCCACTTT; CDR3 protein: CASSADGDSPLHF
D gene: NA; clone size: NA; J gene: TRBJ2-2; V gene: TRBV7-7; CDR3 length: 14; CDR3 DNA: TGTGCTAGCAGCTTATCTGAAACTACCGGGGAGCTGTTTTTT; CDR3 protein: CASSLSETTGELFF
D gene: TRBD1; clone size: NA; J gene: TRBJ2-3; V gene: TRBV18; CDR3 length: 15; CDR3 DNA: TGTGCCAGCTCACAACAGGGGGCGCAGTCAGATACGCAGTATTTT; CDR3 protein: CASSQQGAQSDTQYF
D gene: NA; clone size: NA; J gene: TRBJ2-3; V gene: TRBV21-1; CDR3 length: 17; CDR3 DNA: TGTGCCAGCAGCAAAGCTGGAGTGTTGTCTTCTACAGATACGCAGTATTTT; CDR3 protein: CASSKAGVLSSTDTQYF
D gene: NA; clone size: NA; J gene: TRBJ1-2; V gene: TRBV24-1; CDR3 length: 13; CDR3 DNA: TGTGCCACTCAACGGGGAGAAGACTATGGCTACACCTTC; CDR3 protein: CATQRGEDYGYTF
D gene: NA; clone size: NA; J gene: TRBJ1-6; V gene: TRBV5-1; CDR3 length: 14; CDR3 DNA: TGCGCCAGCAGCTTGGGGGTCTCCGGCTCACCCCTCCACTTT; CDR3 protein: CASSLGVSGSPLHF
D gene: TRBD1; clone size: NA; J gene: TRBJ1-1; V gene: TRBV7-9; CDR3 length: 14; CDR3 DNA: TGTGCCAGCAGCCCTCGGGACAGGGGGCGCGAAGCTTTCTTT; CDR3 protein: CASSPRDRGREAFF
D gene: TRBD1; clone size: NA; J gene: TRBJ2-3; V gene: TRBV18; CDR3 length: 16; CDR3 DNA: TGTGCCAGCTCACCGCAGAAAGACAGGGGCACAGATACGCAGTATTTT; CDR3 protein: CASSPQKDRGTDTQYF
D gene: TRBD2; clone size: NA; J gene: TRBJ2-5; V gene: TRBV18; CDR3 length: 15; CDR3 DNA: TGTGCCAGCTCCGTCGGGACTAGCGGGGAAGAGACCCAGTACTTC; CDR3 protein: CASSVGTSGEETQYF
D gene: NA; clone size: NA; J gene: TRBJ1-1; V gene: TRBV11-2; CDR3 length: 14; CDR3 DNA: TGTGCCAGCAGCTTAGAGGGACTCTGGGCTGAAGCTTTCTTT; CDR3 protein: CASSLEGLWAEAFF
D gene: TRBD1; clone size: NA; J gene: TRBJ1-5; V gene: TRBV5-4; CDR3 length: 18; CDR3 DNA: TGTGCCAGCAGCTTAGGGACAGGGAGAATGAATAGCAATCAGCCCCAGCATTTT; CDR3 protein: CASSLGTGRMNSNQPQHF
D gene: NA; clone size: NA; J gene: TRBJ1-2; V gene: TRBV29-1; CDR3 length: 13; CDR3 DNA: TGCAGCGTTGGACCCGAGGGGCACTATGGCTACACCTTC; CDR3 protein: CSVGPEGHYGYTF
D gene: NA; clone size: NA; J gene: TRBJ2-2; V gene: TRBV7-2; CDR3 length: 16; CDR3 DNA: TGTGCCAGCAGCCCCCAACCCCGGGGAAACACCGGGGAGCTGTTTTTT; CDR3 protein: CASSPQPRGNTGELFF
D gene: NA; clone size: NA; J gene: TRBJ1-4; V gene: TRBV27; CDR3 length: 13; CDR3 DNA: TGTGCCAGCAGTCCCCTTAGACGGGAAAAACTGTTTTTT; CDR3 protein: CASSPLRREKLFF
D gene: TRBD1; clone size: NA; J gene: TRBJ1-2; V gene: TRBV4-1; CDR3 length: 15; CDR3 DNA: TGCGCCAGCAGCCAAGCGGGGACAGCCGTCTATGGCTACACCTTC; CDR3 protein: CASSQAGTAVYGYTF
D gene: TRBD1; clone size: NA; J gene: TRBJ1-3; V gene: TRBV18; CDR3 length: 16; CDR3 DNA: TGTGCCAGCTCACTTCCTCGGACAGGGGGTGGAAACACCATATATTTT; CDR3 protein: CASSLPRTGGGNTIYF
D gene: NA; clone size: NA; J gene: TRBJ1-5; V gene: TRBV15; CDR3 length: 16; CDR3 DNA: TGTGCCACCAGCAAGGGGGGGGGCTTAAGCAATCAGCCCCAGCATTTT; CDR3 protein: CATSKGGGLSNQPQHF
D gene: NA; clone size: NA; J gene: TRBJ1-6; V gene: TRBV3-1/TRBV3-2; CDR3 length: 15; CDR3 DNA: TGTGCCAGCAGCCAAGAAGGGGGTCTGGGTTCACCCCTCCACTTT; CDR3 protein: CASSQEGGLGSPLHF
D gene: NA; clone size: NA; J gene: TRBJ1-6; V gene: TRBV30; CDR3 length: 12; CDR3 DNA: TGTGCCTGCGGGGGTTATAATTCACCCCTCCACTTT; CDR3 protein: CACGGYNSPLHF
D gene: NA; clone size: NA; J gene: TRBJ1-6; V gene: TRBV30; CDR3 length: 14; CDR3 DNA: TGTGCCCAAAAAGAGAGCTCCTATAATTCACCCCTCCACTTT; CDR3 protein: CAQKESSYNSPLHF
D gene: TRBD1; clone size: once; J gene: TRBJ1-6; V gene: TRBV6-5; CDR3 length: 15; CDR3 DNA: TGTGCCAGCAGTTACCGTGGACAGGGGGCTTCACCCCTCCACTTT; CDR3 protein: CASSYRGQGASPLHF
D gene: NA; clone size: NA; J gene: TRBJ2-7; V gene: TRBV11-2; CDR3 length: 14; CDR3 DNA: TGTGCCAGCAGCTTCGGACCCATCTCCTACGAGCAGTACTTC; CDR3 protein: CASSFGPISYEQYF
D gene: NA; clone size: NA; J gene: TRBJ2-5; V gene: TRBV5-6; CDR3 length: 13; CDR3 DNA: TGTGCCAGCAGCGTAGCTGGGCGGGAGACCCAGTACTTC; CDR3 protein: CASSVAGRETQYF
D gene: NA; clone size: NA; J gene: TRBJ1-3; V gene: TRBV6-1; CDR3 length: 14; CDR3 DNA: TGTGCCAGCAGTGAAGGGACGGCTGGAAACACCATATATTTT; CDR3 protein: CASSEGTAGNTIYF
D gene: NA; clone size: NA; J gene: TRBJ2-1; V gene: TRBV5-6; CDR3 length: 16; CDR3 DNA: TGTGCCAGCAGTCGTCGCGGGGCGGGCTCCTACAATGAGCAGTTCTTC; CDR3 protein: CASSRRGAGSYNEQFF
D gene: NA; clone size: NA; J gene: TRBJ2-7; V gene: TRBV6-5; CDR3 length: 13; CDR3 DNA: TGTGCCAGCAGTTACTCGGCAGACTACGAGCAGTACTTC; CDR3 protein: CASSYSADYEQYF
D gene: NA; clone size: NA; J gene: TRBJ2-1; V gene: TRBV10-3; CDR3 length: 14; CDR3 DNA: TGTGCCATCAGCCAGGGGGGATCCTACAATGAGCAGTTCTTC; CDR3 protein: CAISQGGSYNEQFF
D gene: NA; clone size: once; J gene: TRBJ2-5; V gene: TRBV25-1; CDR3 length: 14; CDR3 DNA: TGTGCCAGCAGTGAATCAACAGGCGGGGAGACCCAGTACTTC; CDR3 protein: CASSESTGGETQYF
D gene: NA; clone size: NA; J gene: TRBJ1-2; V gene: TRBV18; CDR3 length: 14; CDR3 DNA: TGTGCCAGCTCACCAGCCACAACTAACTATGGCTACACCTTC; CDR3 protein: CASSPATTNYGYTF
D gene: TRBD1; clone size: NA; J gene: TRBJ2-7; V gene: TRBV11-2; CDR3 length: 13; CDR3 DNA: TGTGCCAGCAGCTTGACAGGGCGTAACGAGCAGTACTTC; CDR3 protein: CASSLTGRNEQYF
D gene: NA; clone size: NA; J gene: TRBJ1-1; V gene: TRBV28; CDR3 length: 16; CDR3 DNA: TGTGCCAGCAGTTTACTAGGGGCCCGAGGTGGCACTGAAGCTTTCTTT; CDR3 protein: CASSLLGARGGTEAFF
D gene: TRBD1; clone size: NA; J gene: TRBJ1-3; V gene: TRBV5-1; CDR3 length: 14; CDR3 DNA: TGCGCCAGCAGCCCAGGACAGGGTACGAACACCATATATTTT; CDR3 protein: CASSPGQGTNTIYF
D gene: TRBD1; clone size: NA; J gene: TRBJ1-2; V gene: TRBV2; CDR3 length: 12; CDR3 DNA: TGTGCCAGCAGGGGACAGGCCTATGGCTACACCTTC; CDR3 protein: CASRGQAYGYTF